This TCR beta chain comes out of a study of OX40 agonist ivuxolimab in advanced cancers. Background on the study: A history of anti-PD-1, anti-PD-L1 or anti-CTLA-4 therapy was acceptable, and roughly 40% had some.

Assay: immunoSEQ multiplex PCR; the TCRdb copy retains only in-frame clones and omits some. The sample carries about 80,000 clones, over 85% recorded once. Study results and caveats: Normalized expansion of T-cell clones was also low for some nonresponders.

Trimming removed 3 bases at V and 0 bases at J, with 9 bases between. This CDR3 comprises 15 residues. Germline V lookup: CDR1 KGHSH, CDR2 LQKENI. Prior autoimmune disease or systemic immunosuppression barred patients. As concerns this clone: The target antigen is unknown.

The receptor comes from an adult with an advanced solid tumor such as melanoma, head and neck, liver or kidney cancer. The sample in question was CD4+ or CD8+ T cells sorted from blood, obtained in a trial of the OX40 agonist ivuxolimab. This chain links TRBV18 with TRBJ2-1; no firm D call. The CDR3 region is CASSPDLSSYNEQFF. The CDR3 coding sequence is TGTGCCAGCTCACCTGACCTGAGCTCCTACAATGAGCAGTTCTTC. The full variable domain, with the rest looked up from reference TRBV18 and TRBJ2-1, is NAGVMQNPRHLVRRRGQEARLRCSPMKGHSHVYWYRQLPEEGLKFMVYLQKENIIDESGMPKERFSAEFPKEGPSILRIQQVVRGDSAAYFCASSPDLSSYNEQFFGPGTRLTVL.